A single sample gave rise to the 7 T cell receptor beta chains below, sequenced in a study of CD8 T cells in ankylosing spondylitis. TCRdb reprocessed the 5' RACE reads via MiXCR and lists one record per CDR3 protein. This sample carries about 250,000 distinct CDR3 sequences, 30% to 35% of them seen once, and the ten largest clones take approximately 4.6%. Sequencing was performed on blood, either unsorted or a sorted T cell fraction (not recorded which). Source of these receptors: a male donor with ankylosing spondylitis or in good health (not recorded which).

The CDR3 loop reads CASSLGTAPLVDTQYF. The CDR3 DNA sequence: TGTGCCAGCAGCTTGGGGACTGCGCCGCTTGTGGATACGCAGTATTTT. V and J are TRBV5-5 and TRBJ2-3, with D possibly being TRBD2 (5 bases). This CDR3 is built from 16 residues. Germline assignment: CDR1 SGHKS and CDR2 YYEKEE (reference sequence). With 0 bases removed from V and 6 bases from J, the gap between germline ends came to 17 bases.

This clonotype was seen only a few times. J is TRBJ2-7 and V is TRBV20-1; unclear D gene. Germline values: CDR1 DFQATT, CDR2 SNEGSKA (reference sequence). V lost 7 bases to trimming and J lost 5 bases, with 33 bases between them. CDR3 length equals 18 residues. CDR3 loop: CSVEASSGKLSGTDEQYF. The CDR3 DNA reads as TGCAGTGTAGAGGCTTCGTCGGGCAAACTCTCGGGCACCGACGAGCAGTACTTC.

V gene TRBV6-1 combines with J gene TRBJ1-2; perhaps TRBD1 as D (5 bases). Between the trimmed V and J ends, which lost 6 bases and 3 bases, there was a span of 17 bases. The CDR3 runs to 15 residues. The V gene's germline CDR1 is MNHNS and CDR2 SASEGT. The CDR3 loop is CASSRGTRVDYGYTF. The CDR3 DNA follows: TGTGCCAGCAGCCGCGGGACCCGGGTCGACTATGGCTACACCTTC.

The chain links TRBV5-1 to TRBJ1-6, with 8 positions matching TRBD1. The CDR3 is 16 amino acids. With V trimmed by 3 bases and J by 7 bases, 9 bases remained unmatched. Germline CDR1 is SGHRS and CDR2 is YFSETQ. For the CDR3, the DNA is TGCGCCAGCAGCTCAGATTCGAGACAGGGGAATTCACCCCTCCACTTT. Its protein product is CASSSDSRQGNSPLHF.

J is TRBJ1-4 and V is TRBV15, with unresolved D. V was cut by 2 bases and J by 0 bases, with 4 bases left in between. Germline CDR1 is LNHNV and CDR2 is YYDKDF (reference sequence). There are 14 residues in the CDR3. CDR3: CATSRQTTNEKLFF. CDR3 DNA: TGTGCCACCAGCAGACAGACAACTAATGAAAAACTGTTTTTT.

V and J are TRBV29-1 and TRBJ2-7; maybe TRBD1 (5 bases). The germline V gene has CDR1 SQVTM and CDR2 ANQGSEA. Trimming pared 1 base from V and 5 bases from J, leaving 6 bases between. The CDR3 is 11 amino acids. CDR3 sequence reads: CSVEGQNEQYF. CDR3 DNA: TGCAGCGTTGAAGGACAGAACGAGCAGTACTTC.

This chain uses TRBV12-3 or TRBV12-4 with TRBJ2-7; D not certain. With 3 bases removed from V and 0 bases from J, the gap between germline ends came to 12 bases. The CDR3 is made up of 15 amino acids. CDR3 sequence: CASSFGDVSSYEQYF. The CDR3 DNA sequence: TGTGCCAGCAGTTTTGGCGACGTAAGCTCCTACGAGCAGTACTTC.